A single TCR beta chain is shown here with its context. What it binds is not known. The data were produced by immunoSEQ multiplex PCR, yet TCRdb's version contains in-frame clones alone and is incomplete. The data show about 12,000 clones, 70% to 85% seen once. This sample stems from a study of chemoradiotherapy in HPV16-positive cancers. Study background: Functional T-cell assays on two HPV16-positive patients' cells defined candidate HPV-specific clones and common TCR motifs. Points from the study as a whole: Functional assays defining HPV-specific T cells used only a couple of HPV16-positive patients. HPV-responsive T-cell expansion during chemoradiotherapy was linked to improved recurrence-free survival in HPV16-positive patients.

There are 14 residues in the CDR3. V was clipped by 10 bases and J by 6 bases; unmatched bases: 14. Looked up from germline, CDR1 is MGHDK and CDR2 is SYGVNS. This sequence was found in a human donor with HPV-associated anogenital cancer. Sampling was carried out from a patient who underwent chemoradiotherapy. The chain couples TRBV25-1 to TRBJ2-7; 8 positions agree with TRBD1. DNA of the CDR3: TGTGCCACCCAGGGGGCAGGGAGCAAGGGCGAGCAGTACTTC. Translating it yields CATQGAGSKGEQYF.